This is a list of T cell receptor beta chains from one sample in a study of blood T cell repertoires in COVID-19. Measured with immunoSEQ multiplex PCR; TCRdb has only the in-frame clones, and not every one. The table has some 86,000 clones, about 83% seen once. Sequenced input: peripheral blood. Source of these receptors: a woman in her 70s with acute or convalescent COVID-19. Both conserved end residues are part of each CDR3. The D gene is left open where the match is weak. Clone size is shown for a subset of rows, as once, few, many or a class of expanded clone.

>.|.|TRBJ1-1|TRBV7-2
CASSKGPENTEAFF
TGTGCCAGCAGCAAGGGGCCGGAGAACACTGAAGCTTTCTTT
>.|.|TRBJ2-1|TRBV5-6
CASSPLAGSSYNEQFF
TGTGCCAGCAGCCCGCTGGCAGGTAGCTCCTACAATGAGCAGTTCTTC
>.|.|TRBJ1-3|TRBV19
CASRVTGSGNTIYF
TGTGCCAGTAGAGTTACGGGTTCGGGAAACACCATATATTTT
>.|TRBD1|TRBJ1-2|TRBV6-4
CASSDPFSGTGTSYTF
TGTGCCAGCAGTGACCCATTCTCCGGGACAGGGACCAGCTACACCTTC
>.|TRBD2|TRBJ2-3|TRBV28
CASSSPGLAAGTDTQYF
TGTGCCAGCAGTTCGCCCGGACTAGCGGCTGGGACAGATACGCAGTATTTT
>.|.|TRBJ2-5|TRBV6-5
CASRPTVGLQETQYF
TGTGCCAGCAGACCGACGGTGGGACTCCAAGAGACCCAGTACTTC
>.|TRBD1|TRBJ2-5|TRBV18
CASSLGTGVETQYF
TGTGCCAGCTCGCTCGGGACAGGGGTAGAGACCCAGTACTTC
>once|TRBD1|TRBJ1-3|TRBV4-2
CASSQPGTDRNTIYF
TGTGCCAGCAGCCAGCCCGGGACAGATAGAAACACCATATATTTT
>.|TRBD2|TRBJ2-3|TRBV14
CASSQASGGRTDTQYF
TGTGCCAGCAGCCAAGCATCCGGGGGGAGGACAGATACGCAGTATTTT
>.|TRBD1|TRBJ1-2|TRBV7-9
CASSLPRQGKNYGYTF
TGTGCCAGCAGCTTACCCCGACAGGGGAAAAACTATGGCTACACCTTC
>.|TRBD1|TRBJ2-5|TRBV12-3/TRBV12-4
CASTTRQGETQYF
TGTGCCAGCACTACAAGACAGGGAGAGACCCAGTACTTC
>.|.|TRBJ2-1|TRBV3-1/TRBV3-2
CASSQDVRDNEQFF
TGTGCCAGCAGCCAAGATGTGCGGGACAATGAGCAGTTCTTC
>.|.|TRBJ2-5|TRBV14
CASSSGIQETQYF
TGTGCCAGCAGCTCCGGGATACAAGAGACCCAGTACTTC
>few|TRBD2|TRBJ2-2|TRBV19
CASSRGGGVTGELFF
TGTGCCAGTAGTCGCGGCGGGGGGGTCACCGGGGAGCTGTTTTTT
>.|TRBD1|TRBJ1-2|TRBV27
CASSILGPDRGKNYGYTF
TGTGCCAGCAGTATCCTAGGCCCCGACAGGGGGAAAAACTATGGCTACACCTTC
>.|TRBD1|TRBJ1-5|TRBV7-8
CASSLGAGTGGARNQPQHF
TGTGCCAGCAGCTTAGGGGCCGGGACAGGGGGGGCGCGCAATCAGCCCCAGCATTTT
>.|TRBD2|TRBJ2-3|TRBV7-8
CASSFVRDYRDTQYF
TGTGCCAGCAGCTTTGTCCGGGACTACCGAGATACGCAGTATTTT
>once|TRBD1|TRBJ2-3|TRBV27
CASSLRGTGGADTQYF
TGTGCCAGCAGTTTAAGAGGGACAGGGGGCGCAGATACGCAGTATTTT
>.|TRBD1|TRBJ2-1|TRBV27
CATRDRGVSYNEQFF
TGTGCCACCCGGGACAGGGGGGTCTCCTACAATGAGCAGTTCTTC